This record concerns one TCR beta chain sequence. The source of the sample is a study of tumor-infiltrating lymphocytes in localized non-small cell lung cancer. Turning to the study itself: Several tumor histologies, both smoking statuses, and some post-neoadjuvant chemotherapy samples were included.

CDR1 and CDR2 from the germline V gene are SGHDN and FVKESK. This CDR3 has 17 amino acids. The J segment lost 4 bases and the V segment lost 3 bases, leaving 14 bases of the junction unmatched. Assay used: immunoSEQ multiplex PCR; TCRdb lists only in-frame clones, some missing. The repertoire includes 11,000 or so clones, about 80% of them detected once, and around 16% sits in the top ten. The material sequenced was uninvolved lung tissue not adjacent to the tumor. This sequence originates from a human donor with non-small cell lung cancer. V is TRBV14 and J is TRBJ1-2, with 7 bases lining up with TRBD1. This CDR3 is CASSHRDRGFLGYGYTF. In nucleotides, the CDR3 is TGTGCCAGCAGCCACCGGGACAGAGGTTTCCTGGGCTATGGCTACACCTTC.